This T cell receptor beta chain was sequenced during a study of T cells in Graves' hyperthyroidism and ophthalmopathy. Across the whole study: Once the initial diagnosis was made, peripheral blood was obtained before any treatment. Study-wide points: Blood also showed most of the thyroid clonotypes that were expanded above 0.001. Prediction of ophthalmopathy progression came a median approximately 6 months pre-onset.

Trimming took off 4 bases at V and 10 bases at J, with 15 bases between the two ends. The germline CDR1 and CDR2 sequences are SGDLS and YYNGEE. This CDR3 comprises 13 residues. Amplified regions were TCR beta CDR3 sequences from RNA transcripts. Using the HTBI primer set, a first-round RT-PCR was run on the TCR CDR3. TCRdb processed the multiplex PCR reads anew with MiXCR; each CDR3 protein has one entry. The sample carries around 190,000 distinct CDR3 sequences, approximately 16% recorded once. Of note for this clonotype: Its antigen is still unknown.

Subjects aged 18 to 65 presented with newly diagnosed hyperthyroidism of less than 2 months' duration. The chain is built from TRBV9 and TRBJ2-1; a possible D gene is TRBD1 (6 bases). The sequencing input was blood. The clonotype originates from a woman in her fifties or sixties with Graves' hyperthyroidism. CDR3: CASSIDAGVEQFF. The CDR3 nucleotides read TGTGCCAGCAGCATCGACGCAGGGGTGGAGCAGTTCTTC.